Listed here are 15 T cell receptor beta chains from one sample, sequenced in a study of OX40 agonist ivuxolimab in advanced cancers. Using immunoSEQ multiplex PCR, the repertoire was profiled, and TCRdb retains in-frame clones only, with some absent. The sample contains about 64,000 clones, roughly 80% of which appear only once. The sequencing used CD4+ or CD8+ T cells sorted from blood, collected in a trial of the OX40 agonist ivuxolimab. These receptors were taken from an adult with an advanced solid tumor such as melanoma, head and neck, liver or kidney cancer.

The V and J genes are TRBV18 and TRBJ2-1; D possibly uses TRBD1 or TRBD2 (5 bases each). Trimming shortened V by 0 bases and J by 14 bases, and 11 bases separated the two germline ends. CDR3 size: 12 residues. Germline-derived CDR1 and CDR2 are KGHSH and LQKENI. The CDR3 protein is CASSPPGPPEFF. In DNA, the CDR3 is TGTGCCAGCTCACCACCGGGACCACCTGAGTTCTTC.

This clone was detected only a few times. V usage is TRBV6-1 and J usage is TRBJ2-3; unclear D gene. Trimming left V 2 bases short and J 1 base short, with 4 bases between. CDR3 length: 13 amino acids. The germline V gene has CDR1 MNHNS and CDR2 SASEGT. In nucleotides, the CDR3 is TGTGCCAGCAGTGAATACGGCACAGATACGCAGTATTTT. This gives the protein CASSEYGTDTQYF.

This clone has a single count. The chain links TRBV9 to TRBJ2-6; 8 positions match TRBD2. V shed 0 bases and J 0 bases; nucleotides not matched to a gene: 11. The germline gives CDR1 SGDLS, CDR2 YYNGEE. The CDR3 is 20 residues long. CDR3 nucleotides: TGTGCCAGCAGCGTAGGTCCCGGGAGGGCCTTTCGCTCTGGGGCCAACGTCCTGACTTTC. This gives the protein CASSVGPGRAFRSGANVLTF.

This clone was recorded a few times. This CDR3 reads CASSQAGQGLSGYTF. In nucleotides, the CDR3 is TGCGCCAGCAGCCAAGCCGGACAGGGGCTCTCTGGCTACACCTTC. The chain couples TRBV4-1 to TRBJ1-2; 9 positions match TRBD1. V shed 1 base and J 7 bases; nucleotides not matched to a gene: 7. Germline V CDR1 and CDR2: MGHRA, YSYEKL. There are 15 residues in the CDR3.

This sequence joins TRBV28 and TRBJ2-5, with 8 bases aligning to TRBD2. Germline V CDR1 and CDR2: MDHEN, SYDVKM. This CDR3 spans 14 amino acids. The J segment lost 2 bases and the V segment lost 10 bases, leaving 9 bases of the junction unmatched. The CDR3 DNA sequence: TGTGCCACCCGGGTAGCGGGGAAACAAGAGACCCAGTACTTC. Its translation is CATRVAGKQETQYF.

The rearrangement joins TRBV29-1 to TRBJ2-7; TRBD1 matches 9 bases. J lost 2 bases, V lost 1 base, and 3 bases had no gene match. This CDR3 has 14 amino acids. The germline gives CDR1 SQVTM, CDR2 ANQGSEA. The CDR3 DNA follows: TGCAGCGTTGAAGCGACAGGGGGAACCTACGAGCAGTACTTC. Encoded protein: CSVEATGGTYEQYF.

In this sample, this clone turned up a few times. The V call is TRBV5-6, the J call TRBJ1-5, with 11 bases lining up with TRBD1. V dropped 4 bases and J dropped 3; count of bases not matched to a gene: 6. Germline V lookup: CDR1 SGHDT, CDR2 YYEEEE. The CDR3 sequence is 16 residues long. CDR3 DNA sequence: TGTGCCAGCAGCGCTACGGGACAGGGGGTCAATCAGCCCCAGCATTTT. Translating gives CASSATGQGVNQPQHF.

CDR3 DNA sequence: TGTGCCAGCAGTGAATCCGGGACAGGGGTGGATACGCAGTATTTT. Encoded protein: CASSESGTGVDTQYF. The genes are TRBV6-1 and TRBJ2-3, with 10 bases fitting TRBD1. CDR3 length: 15 amino acids. Germline V CDR1 and CDR2: MNHNS, SASEGT. V was clipped by 2 bases and J by 6 bases; unmatched bases: 5.

The rearrangement joins TRBV25-1 to TRBJ1-4; maybe TRBD1 (5 bases). The V end was cut by 5 bases, the J end by 5 bases, with 9 bases between. Germline lookup yields CDR1 MGHDK and CDR2 SYGVNS. CDR3 size: 13 residues. In DNA form, the CDR3 reads TGTGCCAGCAGTAAAGGGGCGAATGAAAAACTGTTTTTT. It specifies CASSKGANEKLFF.

This chain joins TRBV6-5 and TRBJ2-3; D not resolved. Germline V gene data show CDR1 as MNHEY and CDR2 as SVGAGI. CDR3 length: 14 amino acids. Trimming stripped 4 bases from V and 5 bases from J, with 13 bases between. The chain's CDR3 is CASSLLATQDTQYF. The DNA for the CDR3 is TGTGCCAGCAGTTTATTGGCTACACAAGATACGCAGTATTTT.

This rearrangement joins TRBV19 to TRBJ2-2; tentatively, D is TRBD2 (5 bases). This CDR3 has 13 residues. V shed 9 bases and J shed 4 bases, with 12 bases lying between them. Per germline, CDR1 LNHDA and CDR2 SQIVND (reference sequence). The CDR3 spells CASNRGSTGELFF. The CDR3 coding sequence is TGTGCCAGCAACCGAGGGTCCACCGGGGAGCTGTTTTTT.

The genes are TRBV5-1 and TRBJ2-3, with D perhaps TRBD2 (6 bases). From germline, CDR1 is SGHRS and CDR2 YFSETQ. The V gene lost 1 base and the J gene lost 2 bases, with 11 bases spanning the gap. The CDR3 is 15 residues long. CDR3 loop: CASSLTSYVTDTQYF. The CDR3 bases are TGCGCCAGCAGCTTGACTAGCTATGTCACAGATACGCAGTATTTT.

V and J are TRBV15 and TRBJ1-2; D is undetermined. CDR1 LNHNV and CDR2 YYDKDF come from the germline V gene (reference sequence). This CDR3 spans 13 amino acids. V lost 3 bases and J 8 bases, leaving 13 bases between the germline ends. The CDR3 spells CATSSPGRTGYTF. CDR3 in DNA: TGTGCCACCAGCAGTCCTGGACGTACCGGCTACACCTTC.

This sequence joins TRBV13 and TRBJ2-3, with D unresolved. This CDR3 contains 13 residues. The germline V and J ends were trimmed by 7 bases and 5 bases, with 13 bases remaining between them. CDR1 is PRHDT, CDR2 FYEKMQ, per germline (reference sequence). CDR3 DNA sequence: TGTGCCAGCAAGAGTGGAGTAGAAGATACGCAGTATTTT. As protein: CASKSGVEDTQYF. Together with reference TRBV13 and TRBJ2-3, the CDR3 gives the full variable domain: AAGVIQSPRHLIKEKRETATLKCYPIPRHDTVYWYQQGPGQDPQFLISFYEKMQSDKGSIPDRFSAQQFSDYHSELNMSSLELGDSALYFCASKSGVEDTQYFGPGTRLTVL.

CDR3 DNA: TGTGCCAGCAGTTCAACGGACAGTTTAACTAATGAAAAACTGTTTTTT. Translated, it gives CASSSTDSLTNEKLFF. The V call is TRBV28, the J call TRBJ1-4, with D perhaps matching TRBD1 (6 bases). The CDR3 is made up of 16 amino acids. Looked up from germline, CDR1 is MDHEN and CDR2 is SYDVKM. V was shortened by 4 bases and J by 1 base, with 13 bases between the two germline ends.